This T cell receptor (beta chain) derives from a study of OX40 agonist ivuxolimab in advanced cancers. For this clone: Its antigen is unknown.

The CDR3 is 14 residues long. V dropped 2 bases and J dropped 4 bases, with 8 bases sitting between them. Per germline, CDR1 LNHDA and CDR2 SQIVND (reference sequence). Points from the study as a whole: Among the least clonally expanded were partial responders at 0.1-3.0 mg/kg. At doses 0.1 to 3.0 mg/kg, CD4+ and CD8+ clones expanded.

Data came from immunoSEQ multiplex PCR; TCRdb stores just in-frame clones and leaves some out. The sample contains 45,000 to 75,000 clones, roughly 83% of which appear only once. Blood draws occurred at baseline, cycle 4 day 1, and cycle 7 day 1. The source of this sequence is an adult with an advanced solid tumor such as melanoma, head and neck, liver or kidney cancer. The sample here was CD4+ or CD8+ T cells sorted from blood, taken in a trial of the OX40 agonist ivuxolimab. The chain recombines TRBV19 with TRBJ2-2; no firm D call. The CDR3 nucleotides are TGTGCCAGTAGTATAAGTGACGGCACCGGGGAGCTGTTTTTT. Protein: CASSISDGTGELFF.